This T cell receptor beta chain was obtained from a study of shared clonotypes between healthy human individuals. Clones were read by immunoSEQ multiplex PCR, and TCRdb kept only the in-frame ones, dropping some. Among roughly 1.4 million clones listed, roughly 98.5% were seen once. Trimming stripped 4 bases from V and 4 bases from J, with 9 bases between. Germline loops: CDR1 SGHNT, CDR2 YYREEE (reference sequence). This CDR3 spans 12 amino acids. This TCR derives from a young man in good health. This sequence joins TRBV5-4 and TRBJ2-7; D is perhaps TRBD2 (5 bases). Material: naive CD4+ T cells sorted from blood. Specified subset: CD45RA+ positively selected. CDR3 sequence: CASSPSGYEQYF. The DNA of the CDR3 is TGTGCCAGCAGCCCGTCGGGGTACGAGCAGTACTTC. Filled out from reference TRBV5-4 and TRBJ2-7, the complete variable domain reads ETGVTQSPTHLIKTRGQQVTLRCSSQSGHNTVSWYQQALGQGPQFIFQYYREEENGRGNFPPRFSGLQFPNYSSELNVNALELDDSALYLCASSPSGYEQYFGPGTRLTVT.